This paragraph covers one T cell receptor (beta chain) sequence. Its antigen is as yet unknown. Method: immunoSEQ multiplex PCR; TCRdb's copy keeps in-frame clones and lacks some. In the table there are tens of thousands of clones, about 94% of which are singletons. The sample belongs to a study of graft-versus-host responses after intestinal transplantation. Looking at the study overall: Anti-thymocyte globulin induction, then tacrolimus and steroids for around 3 years, went to all recipients.

V was cut by 0 bases and J by 7 bases, with 10 bases left in between. Looked up from germline, CDR1 is SGHDT and CDR2 is YYEEEE. CDR3 length equals 13 residues. The source is a human donor who was the organ donor for an intestinal transplant. This chain uses TRBV5-6 with TRBJ1-2; perhaps TRBD1 as D (5 bases). The sequencing here drew on unstimulated CD4+ T cells sorted from spleen or lymph node cells, taken before transplant. The CDR3 loop reads CASSLGQGSGYTF. CDR3 DNA: TGTGCCAGCAGCTTGGGCCAGGGAAGTGGCTACACCTTC.